These T cell receptor beta chains were read from a single sample in a study of blood T cell repertoires in COVID-19. Profiling relied on immunoSEQ multiplex PCR, and the TCRdb table lists in-frame clones only, not all of them. The sample gives roughly 290,000 clones, approximately 84% of which show up once; about 1.9% is in the top ten. The sequenced material came from peripheral blood. The receptors come from a woman aged 25 to 45 who had recovered from COVID-19. CDR3s include the opening cysteine and the closing phenylalanine or tryptophan. D genes are given only for firm matches. The listing skips clone size in some rows; elsewhere it reads once, few, many or a size class.

length	size	V	D	J	CDR3	DNA
19	once	TRBV27	TRBD2	TRBJ2-1	CASRRGLAGGPALRNEQFF	TGTGCCAGCAGGCGTGGACTAGCGGGAGGGCCGGCGCTCCGCAATGAGCAGTTCTTC
15	NA	TRBV23-1	TRBD1	TRBJ1-4	CASSPDRARNEKLFF	TGCGCCAGCAGTCCCGACAGGGCCAGGAATGAAAAACTGTTTTTT
11	NA	TRBV19	NA	TRBJ2-1	CASSRTERKFF	TGTGCCAGTAGTCGGACAGAGAGGAAGTTCTTC
18	NA	TRBV7-8	NA	TRBJ1-5	CASSLAREEGVIGQPQHF	TGTGCCAGCAGCTTAGCGCGGGAGGAAGGGGTCATCGGTCAGCCCCAGCATTTT
13	NA	TRBV19	NA	TRBJ2-1	CASSRDWYNEQFF	TGTGCCAGTAGTAGGGACTGGTACAATGAGCAGTTCTTC
16	once	TRBV18	NA	TRBJ1-6	CASSPEDGAGGSPLHF	TGTGCCAGCTCACCGGAGGACGGCGCGGGGGGCTCACCCCTCCACTTT
12	NA	TRBV19	NA	TRBJ1-1	CASQGGDTEAFF	TGTGCCAGTCAAGGGGGGGACACTGAAGCTTTCTTT
18	NA	TRBV27	TRBD2	TRBJ2-3	CASSYEGLAGGKTDTQYF	TGTGCCAGCAGCTATGAGGGACTAGCGGGGGGGAAGACAGATACGCAGTATTTT
14	NA	TRBV7-9	NA	TRBJ1-2	CASGTGTQHYGYTF	TGTGCCAGCGGCACAGGAACGCAACACTATGGCTACACCTTC
13	NA	TRBV5-6	TRBD1	TRBJ2-7	CASSLVGDSEQYF	TGTGCCAGCAGCTTGGTTGGGGACAGCGAGCAGTACTTC
15	NA	TRBV28	NA	TRBJ1-5	CASSLWQGSNQPQHF	TGTGCCAGCAGTTTATGGCAGGGCAGCAATCAGCCCCAGCATTTT
16	NA	TRBV27	NA	TRBJ1-1	CASSIGPGPLVPEAFF	TGTGCCAGCAGTATCGGTCCAGGGCCATTGGTCCCTGAAGCTTTCTTT
12	NA	TRBV6-1	NA	TRBJ2-1	CASNPGGAEQFF	TGTGCCAGCAACCCCGGAGGGGCTGAGCAGTTCTTC
13	few	TRBV7-2	NA	TRBJ2-5	CASSLTNQETQYF	TGTGCCAGCAGCTTAACTAACCAAGAGACCCAGTACTTC
14	NA	TRBV5-4	NA	TRBJ2-7	CASSRDSETHEQYF	TGTGCCAGCAGCCGGGACTCCGAGACCCACGAGCAGTACTTC
14	once	TRBV2	TRBD1	TRBJ1-2	CASMEQGGGYGYTF	TGTGCCAGCATGGAACAGGGGGGCGGCTATGGCTACACCTTC
15	NA	TRBV7-9	NA	TRBJ2-7	CASSLALGSAREQYF	TGTGCCAGCAGCTTAGCGTTAGGGAGTGCACGCGAGCAGTACTTC
14	NA	TRBV29-1	NA	TRBJ2-2	CSVQRSPNTGELFF	TGCAGCGTCCAGCGGTCTCCGAACACCGGGGAGCTGTTTTTT
14	NA	TRBV7-9	NA	TRBJ1-4	CASSPRQANEKLFF	TGTGCCAGCAGCCCCCGACAGGCAAATGAAAAACTGTTTTTT
13	NA	TRBV11-1	NA	TRBJ2-3	CASSSQVPDTQYF	TGTGCCAGCAGCTCTCAGGTGCCAGATACGCAGTATTTT
14	NA	TRBV5-6	NA	TRBJ1-1	CASSLAQVNTEAFF	TGTGCCAGCAGCTTGGCCCAGGTGAACACTGAAGCTTTCTTT
12	NA	TRBV12-3/TRBV12-4	NA	TRBJ2-2	CASTENRKGLFF	TGTGCCAGCACCGAGAACAGGAAAGGGCTGTTTTTT
16	NA	TRBV3-1/TRBV3-2	TRBD1	TRBJ2-2	CASSRSPGGAAGELFF	TGTGCCAGCAGCCGGTCGCCAGGGGGCGCGGCCGGGGAGCTGTTTTTT
16	NA	TRBV7-6	TRBD1	TRBJ1-1	CASSLALRQGGAEAFF	TGTGCCAGCAGCTTAGCGCTTAGACAGGGGGGCGCTGAAGCTTTCTTT
13	NA	TRBV11-3	NA	TRBJ2-7	CASSRQGDYEQYF	TGTGCCAGCAGCCGGCAGGGCGACTACGAGCAGTACTTC
12	NA	TRBV4-2	NA	TRBJ2-1	CASSPTRGEQFF	TGTGCCAGCAGCCCGACAAGGGGCGAGCAGTTCTTC
15	NA	TRBV11-3	NA	TRBJ2-5	CASSFSGEEGETQYF	TGTGCCAGCAGCTTCTCGGGGGAGGAGGGGGAGACCCAGTACTTC
15	NA	TRBV9	TRBD1	TRBJ2-7	CASSVGDSANYEQYF	TGTGCCAGCAGCGTAGGGGACAGCGCTAACTACGAGCAGTACTTC
13	NA	TRBV10-2	TRBD1	TRBJ1-2	CAARPGQGLGYTF	TGCGCCGCGCGACCGGGACAGGGTCTCGGCTACACCTTC
13	NA	TRBV18	NA	TRBJ1-1	CASSPPLEQKAFF	TGTGCCAGCTCACCACCGTTGGAACAGAAAGCTTTCTTT
15	NA	TRBV10-3	TRBD1	TRBJ1-1	CAISGDRGGGTEAFF	TGTGCCATCAGTGGGGACAGGGGAGGAGGGACTGAAGCTTTCTTT
12	NA	TRBV7-8	NA	TRBJ2-7	CASSPGEYEQYF	TGTGCCAGCAGCCCGGGGGAGTACGAGCAGTACTTC
15	NA	TRBV18	TRBD1	TRBJ1-5	CASSLEQGYQTAQHF	TGTGCCAGCTCACTCGAACAGGGGTACCAAACGGCCCAGCATTTT
14	NA	TRBV7-9	NA	TRBJ1-6	CASSLETQGPPLHF	TGTGCCAGCAGCTTAGAGACCCAGGGTCCACCCCTCCACTTT
15	NA	TRBV6-2/TRBV6-3	NA	TRBJ2-3	CASSRDPRGADTQYF	TGTGCCAGCAGCCGGGACCCCAGGGGTGCAGATACGCAGTATTTT
15	NA	TRBV7-9	TRBD2	TRBJ2-1	CASAASSGSYNEQFF	TGTGCCAGCGCGGCCTCTAGCGGGAGCTACAATGAGCAGTTCTTC
12	NA	TRBV29-1	TRBD2	TRBJ2-1	CSATSEYNEQFF	TGCAGCGCTACTAGCGAATACAATGAGCAGTTCTTC
15	NA	TRBV7-3	TRBD2	TRBJ2-7	CASSSSGTSGEVQYF	TGTGCCAGCAGCTCCTCCGGGACTAGCGGAGAGGTGCAGTACTTC
16	NA	TRBV11-2	NA	TRBJ1-5	CASSPESPYSNQPQHF	TGTGCCAGCAGCCCTGAGTCTCCATATAGCAATCAGCCCCAGCATTTT
14	NA	TRBV28	NA	TRBJ1-5	CASRNRGSNQPQHF	TGTGCCAGCAGAAATAGGGGTAGCAATCAGCCCCAGCATTTT
15	NA	TRBV28	NA	TRBJ2-7	CASSLWGRGYYEQYF	TGTGCCAGCAGTTTATGGGGCAGGGGATACTACGAGCAGTACTTC
13	NA	TRBV12-3/TRBV12-4	NA	TRBJ2-2	CAIARVNTGELFF	TGTGCCATCGCCAGGGTGAACACCGGGGAGCTGTTTTTT
14	NA	TRBV19	NA	TRBJ1-1	CASSISGGVTEAFF	TGTGCCAGTAGTATCTCCGGGGGGGTTACTGAAGCTTTCTTT
15	NA	TRBV6-5	TRBD1	TRBJ2-7	CASSPTGFNPTRQYF	TGTGCCAGCAGTCCGACAGGGTTCAATCCTACGAGGCAGTACTTC
13	NA	TRBV7-9	TRBD2	TRBJ2-3	CASSRAGTDTQYF	TGTGCCAGCAGCCGAGCGGGGACAGATACGCAGTATTTT
17	NA	TRBV18	TRBD1	TRBJ2-3	CASSPGKPGQGIDTQYF	TGTGCCAGCTCCCCTGGTAAGCCGGGACAGGGAATAGATACGCAGTATTTT
15	NA	TRBV6-4	NA	TRBJ2-1	CASSDRARDYNEQFF	TGTGCCAGCAGTGACAGGGCCAGGGATTACAATGAGCAGTTCTTC
15	NA	TRBV3-1/TRBV3-2	NA	TRBJ2-7	CASSLTGQSSYEQYF	TGTGCCAGCAGCCTCACAGGGCAGAGCTCCTACGAGCAGTACTTC
13	once	TRBV27	NA	TRBJ2-7	CASSLGRAYEQYF	TGTGCCAGCAGTTTAGGGCGCGCCTACGAGCAGTACTTC
15	NA	TRBV28	TRBD1	TRBJ2-7	CASSRSKAGGAEQYF	TGTGCCAGCAGCCGGTCGAAGGCAGGGGGCGCGGAGCAGTACTTC
15	once	TRBV9	NA	TRBJ2-1	CASSPGSGVDNEQFF	TGTGCCAGCAGCCCCGGCAGCGGAGTAGACAATGAGCAGTTCTTC
13	NA	TRBV10-3	TRBD2	TRBJ2-1	CAISASGQNEQFF	TGTGCCATCAGTGCTAGCGGGCAAAATGAGCAGTTCTTC
14	NA	TRBV7-2	TRBD1	TRBJ1-1	CASSLGTGSTEAFF	TGTGCCAGCAGCTTAGGGACAGGTAGTACTGAAGCTTTCTTT
17	NA	TRBV14	TRBD1	TRBJ2-2	CASSPLGGTGYTGELFF	TGTGCCAGCAGCCCCCTAGGCGGGACAGGTTACACCGGGGAGCTGTTTTTT
12	NA	TRBV24-1	NA	TRBJ2-2	CATSRGTGELFF	TGTGCCACCAGCAGGGGAACCGGGGAGCTGTTTTTT
14	NA	TRBV5-1	NA	TRBJ1-2	CASSSQDRNYGYTF	TGCGCCAGCAGCTCCCAGGACAGAAACTATGGCTACACCTTC
15	NA	TRBV5-1	TRBD1	TRBJ1-5	CASSRTGENGQPQHF	TGCGCCAGCAGCCGAACAGGGGAAAATGGACAGCCCCAGCATTTT
14	once	TRBV6-2/TRBV6-3	NA	TRBJ2-7	CASSYQQGPYEQYF	TGTGCCAGCAGTTACCAACAGGGCCCCTACGAGCAGTACTTC
17	NA	TRBV19	NA	TRBJ2-6	CASRIQGRNSGANVLTF	TGTGCCAGTAGGATACAGGGTCGTAATTCTGGGGCCAACGTCCTGACTTTC
15	NA	TRBV7-9	NA	TRBJ2-3	CASSPTGSLADTQYF	TGTGCCAGCAGCCCCACGGGCTCACTAGCAGATACGCAGTATTTT